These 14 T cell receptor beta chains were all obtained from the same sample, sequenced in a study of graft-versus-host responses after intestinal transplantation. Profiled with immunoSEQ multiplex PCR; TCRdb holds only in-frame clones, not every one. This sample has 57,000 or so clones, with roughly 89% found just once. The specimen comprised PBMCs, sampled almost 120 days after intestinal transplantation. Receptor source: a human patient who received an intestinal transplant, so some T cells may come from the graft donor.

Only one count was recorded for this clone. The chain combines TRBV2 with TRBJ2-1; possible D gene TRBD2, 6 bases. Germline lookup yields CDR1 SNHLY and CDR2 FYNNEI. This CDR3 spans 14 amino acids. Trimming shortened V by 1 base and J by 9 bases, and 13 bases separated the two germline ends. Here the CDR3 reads CASSEEGRGGEQFF. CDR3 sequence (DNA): TGTGCCAGCAGTGAAGAGGGGCGGGGCGGTGAGCAGTTCTTC.

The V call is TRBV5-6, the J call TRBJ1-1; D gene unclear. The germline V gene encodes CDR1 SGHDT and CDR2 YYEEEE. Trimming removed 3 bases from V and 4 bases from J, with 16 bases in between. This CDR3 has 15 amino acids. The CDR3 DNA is TGTGCCAGCAGCTACGGGATTTCACGGAGCACTGAAGCTTTCTTT. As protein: CASSYGISRSTEAFF.

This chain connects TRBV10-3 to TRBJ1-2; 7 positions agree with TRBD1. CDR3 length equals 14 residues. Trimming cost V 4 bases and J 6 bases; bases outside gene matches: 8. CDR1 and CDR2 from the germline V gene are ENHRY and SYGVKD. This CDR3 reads CAISVPGQSDGYTF. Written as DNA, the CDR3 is TGTGCCATCAGTGTGCCGGGACAGTCTGATGGCTACACCTTC.

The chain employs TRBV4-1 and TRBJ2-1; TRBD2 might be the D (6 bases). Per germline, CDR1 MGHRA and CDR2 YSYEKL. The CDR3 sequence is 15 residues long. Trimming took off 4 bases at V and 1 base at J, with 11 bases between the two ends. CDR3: CASSLFGGSYNEQFF. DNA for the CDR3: TGCGCCAGCAGCCTTTTTGGGGGGTCCTACAATGAGCAGTTCTTC.

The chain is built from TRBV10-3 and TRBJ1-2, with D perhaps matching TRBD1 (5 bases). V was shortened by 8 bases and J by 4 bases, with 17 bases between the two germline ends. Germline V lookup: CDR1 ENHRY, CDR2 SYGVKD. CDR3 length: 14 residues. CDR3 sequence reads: CAIAPQGLPYGYTF. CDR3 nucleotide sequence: TGTGCCATCGCCCCCCAGGGCCTCCCCTATGGCTACACCTTC.

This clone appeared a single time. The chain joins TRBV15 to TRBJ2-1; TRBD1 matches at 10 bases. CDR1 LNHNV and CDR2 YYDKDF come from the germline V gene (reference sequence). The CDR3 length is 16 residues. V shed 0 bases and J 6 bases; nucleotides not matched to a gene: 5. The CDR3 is CATSRDAGTGANEQFF. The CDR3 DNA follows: TGTGCCACCAGCAGAGATGCCGGGACAGGGGCCAATGAGCAGTTCTTC.

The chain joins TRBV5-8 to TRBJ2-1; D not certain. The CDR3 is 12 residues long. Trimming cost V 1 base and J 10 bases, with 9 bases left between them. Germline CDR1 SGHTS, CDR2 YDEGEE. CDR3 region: CASSLILTEQFF. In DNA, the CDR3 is TGTGCCAGCAGCTTGATACTTACGGAGCAGTTCTTC.

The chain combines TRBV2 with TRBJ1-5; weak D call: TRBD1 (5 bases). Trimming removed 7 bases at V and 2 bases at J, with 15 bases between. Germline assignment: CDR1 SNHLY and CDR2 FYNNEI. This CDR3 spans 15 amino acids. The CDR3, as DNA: TGTGCCAGCATTCCGGCGGGGACGGGCAATCAGCCCCAGCATTTT. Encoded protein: CASIPAGTGNQPQHF.

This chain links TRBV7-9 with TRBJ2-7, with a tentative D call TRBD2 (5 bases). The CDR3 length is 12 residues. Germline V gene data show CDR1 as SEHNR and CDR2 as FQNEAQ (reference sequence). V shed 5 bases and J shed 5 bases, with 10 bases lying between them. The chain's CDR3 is CASSLPSNEQYF. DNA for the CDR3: TGTGCCAGCAGCCTTCCTAGCAACGAGCAGTACTTC.

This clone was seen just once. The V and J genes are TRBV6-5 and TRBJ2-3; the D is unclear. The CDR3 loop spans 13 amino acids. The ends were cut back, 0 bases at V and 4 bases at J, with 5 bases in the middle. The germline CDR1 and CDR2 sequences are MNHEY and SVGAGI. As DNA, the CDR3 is TGTGCCAGCAGTTACTCGGGGTCAGATACGCAGTATTTT. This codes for CASSYSGSDTQYF.

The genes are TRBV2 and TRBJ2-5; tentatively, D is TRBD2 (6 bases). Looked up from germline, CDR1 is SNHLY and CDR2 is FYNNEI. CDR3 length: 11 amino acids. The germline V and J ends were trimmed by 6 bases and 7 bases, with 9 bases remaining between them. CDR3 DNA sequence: TGTGCCAGCAGGGAGGGTGGGACCCAGTACTTC. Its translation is CASREGGTQYF.

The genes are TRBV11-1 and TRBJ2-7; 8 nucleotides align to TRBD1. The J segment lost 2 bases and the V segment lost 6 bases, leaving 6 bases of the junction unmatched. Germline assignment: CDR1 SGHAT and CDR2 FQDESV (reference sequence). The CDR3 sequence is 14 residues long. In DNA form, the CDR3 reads TGTGCCAGCAGTAACCAACAGGGGGCCTACGAGCAGTACTTC. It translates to CASSNQQGAYEQYF.

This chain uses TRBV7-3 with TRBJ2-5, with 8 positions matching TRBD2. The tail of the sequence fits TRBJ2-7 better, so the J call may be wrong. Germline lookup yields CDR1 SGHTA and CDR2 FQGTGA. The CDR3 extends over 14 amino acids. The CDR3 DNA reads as TGTGCCAGCAGCTTCGCCGGCGGGGGGTACGAGCAGTACTTC. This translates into CASSFAGGGYEQYF.

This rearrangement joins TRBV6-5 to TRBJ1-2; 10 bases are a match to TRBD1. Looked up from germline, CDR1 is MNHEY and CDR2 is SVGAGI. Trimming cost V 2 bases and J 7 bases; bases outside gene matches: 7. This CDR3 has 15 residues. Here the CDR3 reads CASSYRGDRGCGYTF. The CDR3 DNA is TGTGCCAGCAGTTACCGGGGGGACAGGGGTTGTGGCTACACCTTC.